These 32 T cell receptor beta chains were sequenced from one sample in a study of T cell responses to AZD1222 COVID-19 vaccine. This table comes from immunoSEQ multiplex PCR, and its TCRdb copy is limited to in-frame clones, with some not included. The table includes approximately 180,000 clones, about 85% detected once. Sample: peripheral blood, taken on day 0 of AZD1222 vaccination. Receptors originate from an adult in good health.

J is TRBJ1-3 and V is TRBV5-6; no definite D call. V lost 2 bases to trimming and J lost 0 bases, with 9 bases between them. CDR1 is SGHDT, CDR2 YYEEEE, per germline. The CDR3 spans 15 residues. The CDR3 sequence is CASSFRRGSGNTIYF. DNA for the CDR3: TGTGCCAGCAGCTTTCGGAGAGGCTCTGGAAACACCATATATTTT.

The chain employs TRBV5-1 and TRBJ2-7; D uncertain. The germline V gene has CDR1 SGHRS and CDR2 YFSETQ. V was clipped by 0 bases and J by 1 base, with 11 bases between them. This CDR3 has 15 amino acids. The CDR3 bases are TGCGCCAGCAGCTTGGGCCACACAGCTTCCTACGAGCAGTACTTC. It encodes CASSLGHTASYEQYF.

The chain links TRBV19 to TRBJ2-5; D perhaps matches TRBD2 (6 bases). Trimming took 5 bases from V and 1 from J, leaving 11 bases between them. This CDR3 is 14 amino acids long. Germline CDR1 LNHDA, CDR2 SQIVND (reference sequence). CDR3 region: CASSQSSAQETQYF. The CDR3 DNA reads TGTGCCAGTAGTCAGTCTAGCGCCCAAGAGACCCAGTACTTC. Full variable domain (remainder filled in from reference TRBV19 and TRBJ2-5): DGGITQSPKYLFRKEGQNVTLSCEQNLNHDAMYWYRQDPGQGLRLIYYSQIVNDFQKGDIAEGYSVSREKKESFPLTVTSAQKNPTAFYLCASSQSSAQETQYFGPGTRLLVL.

The gene calls are TRBV7-2 and TRBJ2-7; TRBD1 might be the D (6 bases). The germline CDR1 and CDR2 sequences are SGHTA and FQGNSA. CDR3 length: 14 residues. Deletions cut 5 bases from V and 6 bases from J, with 17 bases between. The CDR3 sequence is CASSILQGSGEQYF. CDR3 nucleotides: TGTGCCAGCAGCATACTACAGGGATCAGGCGAGCAGTACTTC.

DNA for the CDR3: TGTGCCAGCCGGCATACTAACTATGGCTACACCTTC. Its translation: CASRHTNYGYTF. The chain is built from TRBV2 and TRBJ1-2; D gene ambiguous. Germline V gene sequence: CDR1 SNHLY, CDR2 FYNNEI. The CDR3 contains 12 residues. The germline V and J ends were trimmed by 8 bases and 0 bases, with 7 bases remaining between them.

The V gene is TRBV11-3, the J gene TRBJ2-7, with D unresolved. This CDR3 is built from 13 residues. V was shortened by 3 bases and J by 6 bases, with 12 bases between the two germline ends. Per germline, CDR1 SGHNT and CDR2 YENEEA. The CDR3 DNA sequence: TGTGCCAGCAGCTTTGGTACCTTTGGCGAGCAGTACTTC. Translated: CASSFGTFGEQYF.

This clone was counted once. V and J are TRBV6-2 or TRBV6-3 and TRBJ2-2, with a tentative D call TRBD2 (6 bases). The germline V and J ends were trimmed by 5 bases and 1 base, with 14 bases remaining between them. This CDR3 region has 16 residues. Germline CDR1 reads MNHEY; CDR2 reads SVGEGT. The CDR3 nucleotides read TGTGCCAGCAGTCCAAGGGGTAGCGGGAACACCGGGGAGCTGTTTTTT. Residues: CASSPRGSGNTGELFF.

This chain connects TRBV5-1 to TRBJ1-1, with D unclear. Germline CDR1 reads SGHRS; CDR2 reads YFSETQ. V was pared by 1 base and J by 3 bases, with 13 bases between. The CDR3 is 15 amino acids. CDR3 sequence (DNA): TGCGCCAGCAGCTTGAATTGGCCCTGGGACACTGAAGCTTTCTTT. Translating gives CASSLNWPWDTEAFF.

The V and J genes are TRBV6-5 and TRBJ2-1; D gene unclear. Trimming stripped 0 bases from V and 8 bases from J, with 8 bases between. The CDR3 is 13 residues long. Germline assignment: CDR1 MNHEY and CDR2 SVGAGI. CDR3 DNA sequence: TGTGCCAGCAGTTACTCGATTTCATATGAGCAGTTCTTC. Translated, it gives CASSYSISYEQFF.

This chain links TRBV18 with TRBJ1-1; possibly TRBD1 for D (5 bases). CDR3 length equals 18 residues. V lost 3 bases, J lost 0 bases, and 20 bases lay in between. CDR1 KGHSH and CDR2 LQKENI come from the germline V gene. The CDR3 DNA reads as TGTGCCAGCTCACCTCTCGACAGTACCCAGGGTATGAACACTGAAGCTTTCTTT. As protein: CASSPLDSTQGMNTEAFF.

In DNA form, the CDR3 reads TGTGCCAGCAGCAACAGGCGAAGCTCTGGAAACACCATATATTTT. Its protein is CASSNRRSSGNTIYF. The rearrangement links TRBV6-5 to TRBJ1-3, with D possibly being TRBD1 (5 bases). Germline assignment: CDR1 MNHEY and CDR2 SVGAGI. Trimming took 6 bases from V and 0 from J, leaving 12 bases between them. The CDR3 is 15 residues long.

This clone was detected only once. This chain connects TRBV12-1 to TRBJ2-6; no check of the table's D call, TRBD2, against the DNA was made. TRBV12-1 is listed as a pseudogene. The CDR3 runs 15 residues. As DNA, the CDR3 is TGTGCCAGCAGCTTTGCCTTGTTTGGGGCCAACGTCCTGACTTTC. Translation gives CASSFALFGANVLTF.

The chain carries TRBV27 and TRBJ2-7; the D gene is possibly TRBD1 (6 bases). V was clipped by 3 bases and J by 4 bases, with 10 bases between them. Germline lookup yields CDR1 MNHEY and CDR2 SMNVEV (reference sequence). This CDR3 is built from 13 residues. The CDR3 nucleotides read TGTGCCAGCAGTTTGGGGGCTGGGTACGAGCAGTACTTC. Protein sequence: CASSLGAGYEQYF.

This rearrangement joins TRBV6-1 to TRBJ1-2; maybe TRBD1 (5 bases). Germline V lookup: CDR1 MNHNS, CDR2 SASEGT. The CDR3 totals 13 residues. Between the trimmed V and J ends, which lost 3 bases and 3 bases, there was a span of 8 bases. DNA of the CDR3: TGTGCCAGCAGTGACACAGGTTACTATGGCTACACCTTC. Amino acid sequence: CASSDTGYYGYTF.

The chain combines TRBV27 with TRBJ1-2; the D gene is possibly TRBD1 (5 bases). CDR1 is MNHEY, CDR2 SMNVEV, per germline (reference sequence). Trimming removed 4 bases from V and 5 bases from J, with 8 bases in between. There are 12 residues in the CDR3. Here the CDR3 DNA reads TGTGCCAGCAGTTCCCAGGGTTATGGCTACACCTTC. Translated: CASSSQGYGYTF.

The rearrangement joins TRBV5-6 to TRBJ1-3; D remains unclear. V lost 0 bases, J lost 4 bases, and 5 bases lay in between. The germline gives CDR1 SGHDT, CDR2 YYEEEE. The CDR3 has 13 amino acids. CDR3 bases: TGTGCCAGCAGCTTGGACACAGGAAACACCATATATTTT. As protein: CASSLDTGNTIYF.

V and J are TRBV7-3 and TRBJ2-1, with 10 bases that match TRBD2. Per the germline V gene, CDR1 is SGHTA and CDR2 is FQGTGA. The V segment lost 2 bases and the J segment 9 bases; nucleotides outside the gene matches: 7. The CDR3 runs 15 residues. CDR3 protein: CASSLPAGGPGEQFF. The DNA of the CDR3 is TGTGCCAGCAGCTTACCAGCGGGAGGGCCTGGTGAGCAGTTCTTC.

The chain links TRBV27 to TRBJ1-1; a possible D gene is TRBD1 (5 bases). The V and J ends lost 2 bases and 1 base respectively, with 5 bases between them. The length of the CDR3 is 13 residues. CDR1 is MNHEY, CDR2 SMNVEV, per germline (reference sequence). CDR3 region: CASSLQGNTEAFF. In DNA form, the CDR3 reads TGTGCCAGCAGTTTACAGGGGAACACTGAAGCTTTCTTT.

The CDR3 DNA reads TGTGCCAGTAGTCGAGGGTTGAGTCGGAACTATGGCTACACCTTC. Residues: CASSRGLSRNYGYTF. The rearrangement links TRBV19 to TRBJ1-2, with unresolved D. Trimming removed 5 bases at V and 2 bases at J, with 15 bases between. The germline V gene encodes CDR1 LNHDA and CDR2 SQIVND (reference sequence). The CDR3 totals 15 residues.

V is TRBV5-1 and J is TRBJ2-3; 7 positions agree with TRBD1. The germline V gene encodes CDR1 SGHRS and CDR2 YFSETQ. The CDR3 spans 13 residues. V trimming: 4 bases; J trimming: 10 bases; junction bases outside the gene matches: 9. CDR3 loop: CASSETYRGSQYF. CDR3 bases: TGCGCCAGCAGCGAAACGTACAGGGGATCGCAGTATTTT.

The CDR3 is CASSLGLAGIEETQYF. CDR3 DNA: TGTGCCAGCAGCTTGGGACTAGCGGGAATTGAAGAGACCCAGTACTTC. The J gene is TRBJ2-5, the V gene TRBV11-2; TRBD2 matches at 13 bases. The germline CDR1 and CDR2 sequences are SGHAT and FQNNGV. The junction had 4 bases not matched to a gene; V was cut back by 3 bases and J by 3 bases. CDR3 size: 16 residues.

CDR3 DNA: TGTGCCAGCAGCTCCCCGGGGGACACTGAAGCTTTCTTT. Translated, it gives CASSSPGDTEAFF. J is TRBJ1-1 and V is TRBV11-2; possible D gene TRBD1, 5 bases. The ends were cut back, 4 bases at V and 3 bases at J, with 9 bases in the middle. This CDR3 contains 13 residues. Germline V lookup: CDR1 SGHAT, CDR2 FQNNGV.

J is TRBJ2-4 and V is TRBV9; TRBD2 aligns across 12 bases. The length of the CDR3 is 17 residues. Per the germline V gene, CDR1 is SGDLS and CDR2 is YYNGEE. J gave up 1 base and V 3 bases, and 5 bases lay outside the gene matches. CDR3 in DNA: TGTGCCAGCAGCGCAGGACTAGCGGGAAGGGCCAAAAACATTCAGTACTTC. It yields the protein CASSAGLAGRAKNIQYF.

As DNA, the CDR3 is TGTGCCAGCAGAAGGACAGCAACGGGGGAGTATGGCTACACCTTC. This gives the protein CASRRTATGEYGYTF. The chain employs TRBV6-5 and TRBJ1-2; TRBD1 is a possible D gene (6 bases). The V end lost 6 bases, the J end lost 5 bases, and 19 bases lay between the germline ends. The CDR3 spans 15 residues. CDR1 is MNHEY and CDR2 is SVGAGI in the germline V gene.

This clone was observed once. V usage is TRBV19 and J usage is TRBJ1-5; tentatively, D is TRBD1 (5 bases). Trimming took off 7 bases at V and 3 bases at J, with 16 bases between the two ends. In germline, CDR1 is LNHDA, CDR2 SQIVND (reference sequence). The length of the CDR3 is 15 residues. The CDR3 loop reads CASTPFGGDNQPQHF. CDR3 nucleotides: TGTGCCAGTACCCCCTTCGGGGGAGACAATCAGCCCCAGCATTTT.

The chain uses TRBV12-3 or TRBV12-4 and TRBJ2-7, with no clear D. V gave up 6 bases and J gave up 7 bases, with 16 bases separating them. This CDR3 comprises 13 residues. DNA of the CDR3: TGTGCCAGCAGGTCAATCGACGCCTGGGAGCAGTACTTC. Amino acid sequence: CASRSIDAWEQYF.

The chain is built from TRBV4-1 and TRBJ1-4, with 8 nucleotides matching TRBD1. The trim removed 4 bases at V and 5 bases at J, leaving 6 bases unmatched. The CDR3 has 15 amino acids. Germline-derived CDR1 and CDR2 are MGHRA and YSYEKL. The CDR3 DNA sequence: TGCGCCAGCAGCCGAAGCCGGACAGGGAATGAAAAACTGTTTTTT. It yields the protein CASSRSRTGNEKLFF.

The CDR3 bases are TGTGCCAGCATTCCGGACAGATTGAATGAAAAACTGTTTTTT. It specifies CASIPDRLNEKLFF. The chain has TRBV2 and TRBJ1-4; possible D gene TRBD1, 6 bases. Trimming pared 7 bases from V and 5 bases from J, leaving 14 bases between. CDR1 is SNHLY, CDR2 FYNNEI, per germline. This CDR3 has 14 amino acids. The whole variable domain, filled in from reference TRBV2 and TRBJ1-4, reads EPEVTQTPSHQVTQMGQEVILRCVPISNHLYFYWYRQILGQKVEFLVSFYNNEISEKSEIFDDQFSVERPDGSNFTLKIRSTKLEDSAMYFCASIPDRLNEKLFFGSGTQLSVL.

The V and J genes are TRBV6-5 and TRBJ2-7; D is undetermined. Trimming took off 2 bases at V and 0 bases at J, with 14 bases between the two ends. This CDR3 has 16 residues. CDR1 MNHEY and CDR2 SVGAGI come from the germline V gene. This CDR3 is CASSYGQLLSSYEQYF. In nucleotides, the CDR3 is TGTGCCAGCAGTTACGGCCAGCTCTTGAGCTCCTACGAGCAGTACTTC.

The chain recombines TRBV6-5 with TRBJ2-2; D is unclear. CDR3 size: 15 residues. Trimming left V 6 bases short and J 4 bases short, with 15 bases between. The germline V gene encodes CDR1 MNHEY and CDR2 SVGAGI. CDR3 region: CASSGDGLGTGELFF. The CDR3 DNA reads as TGTGCCAGCAGCGGAGACGGGCTGGGCACCGGGGAGCTGTTTTTT.

This sequence joins TRBV25-1 and TRBJ1-3, with unresolved D. Trimming pared 6 bases from V and 3 bases from J, leaving 15 bases between. Germline V gene lookup returns CDR1 MGHDK and CDR2 SYGVNS. The CDR3 spans 15 residues. In DNA, the CDR3 is TGTGCCAGCAGCGAGGCCTGGACGGATGGAAACACCATATATTTT. Residues: CASSEAWTDGNTIYF.

This clone was observed once. The chain couples TRBV10-1 to TRBJ2-7, with 11 bases identical to TRBD2. The CDR3 loop spans 15 amino acids. The J segment lost 4 bases and the V segment lost 2 bases, leaving 4 bases of the junction unmatched. Germline CDR1 and CDR2: WNHNN and SYGVQD (reference sequence). The CDR3 sequence: CASSERLAGTYEQYF. The DNA for the CDR3 is TGCGCCAGCAGTGAGAGACTAGCGGGAACGTACGAGCAGTACTTC.